The 24 T cell receptor beta chains presented below share a single source sample, sequenced in a study of monozygotic twins with inflammatory bowel disease. For each CDR3 protein, TCRdb gives one entry from its re-call of the 5' RACE reads, without DNA. The clone table shows around 200,000 distinct CDR3 sequences, with the ten largest holding less than 2%. The sequencing input was blood. The receptor source for this set is a human donor with ulcerative colitis or Crohn's disease, or a healthy co-twin of an affected twin (not recorded which).

This chain links TRBV12-3 or TRBV12-4 with TRBJ1-2. The CDR3 has 16 amino acids. The CDR3 loop reads CASSQGPSGRNYGYTF.

The chain couples TRBV5-1 to TRBJ1-1; the D call from TCRdb, TRBD1, cannot be confirmed without DNA. Germline values: CDR1 SGHRS, CDR2 YFSETQ. This CDR3 comprises 19 residues. The chain's CDR3 is CASSFVAGQSNYYVTEAFF.

The gene calls are TRBV19 and TRBJ1-1; TCRdb returns TRBD1, unconfirmable since there is no DNA. CDR1 is LNHDA, CDR2 SQIVND, per germline (reference sequence). This CDR3 region has 13 residues. CDR3 residues: CASGAAGGTEAFF.

The chain recombines TRBV3-1 with TRBJ2-7; TCRdb designates TRBD1, a call that cannot be tested without DNA. Germline assignment: CDR1 LGHDT and CDR2 YNNKEL (reference sequence). The CDR3 loop spans 14 amino acids. This CDR3 reads CASSRQTGYYEQYF.

The chain links TRBV4-1 to TRBJ1-5; the D call of TRBD1 rests on TCRdb alone, since no DNA is present to check it. Germline CDR1 is MGHRA and CDR2 is YSYEKL. The CDR3 is made up of 15 amino acids. CDR3 in amino acids: CASSQETGGRQPQHF.

The gene calls are TRBV15 and TRBJ1-1; TCRdb picks TRBD1, but there is no DNA to check that call. Germline loops: CDR1 LNHNV, CDR2 YYDKDF (reference sequence). This CDR3 region has 12 residues. CDR3 sequence reads: CATRDPNTEAFF.

The CDR3 spells CASSKKWACTDTQYF. The rearrangement joins TRBV21-1 to TRBJ2-3. TRBV21-1 is a pseudogene segment. The CDR3 has 15 amino acids.

The chain is built from TRBV18 and TRBJ1-1; TCRdb lists TRBD1, though no DNA is available to test this call. Germline V lookup: CDR1 KGHSH, CDR2 LQKENI. The CDR3 contains 12 residues. The CDR3 loop is CASSLQGTGAFF.

This sequence joins TRBV7-6 and TRBJ2-7; TCRdb returns TRBD2, unconfirmable since there is no DNA. Germline values: CDR1 SGHVS, CDR2 FNYEAQ. CDR3 length: 12 amino acids. The CDR3 spells CYLACSVYEQYF.

The CDR3 here is CASSQGREETQYF. The chain uses TRBV3-1 and TRBJ2-5; TCRdb indicates TRBD1, and absent DNA this call remains unverified. Germline V gene lookup returns CDR1 LGHDT and CDR2 YNNKEL (reference sequence). The CDR3 contains 13 residues.

The CDR3 is CATSMGLQETQYF. The chain couples TRBV15 to TRBJ2-5; TCRdb designates TRBD2, a call that cannot be tested without DNA. The CDR3 length is 13 residues. Per germline, CDR1 LNHNV and CDR2 YYDKDF (reference sequence).

The chain couples TRBV7-7 to TRBJ2-2. CDR3 length equals 14 residues. Germline V lookup: CDR1 SSHAT, CDR2 FNYEAQ (reference sequence). This CDR3 is CASSPIKDTGELFF.

J is TRBJ2-7 and V is TRBV5-1; TCRdb designates TRBD1, a call that cannot be tested without DNA. Germline V gene sequence: CDR1 SGHRS, CDR2 YFSETQ. The CDR3 length is 14 residues. The CDR3: CASSWGQGKYEQYF.

The J gene is TRBJ2-2, the V gene TRBV19; TCRdb proposes TRBD1, but this gene call is untestable without DNA. Per germline, CDR1 LNHDA and CDR2 SQIVND (reference sequence). The CDR3 consists of 13 residues. This chain's CDR3 is CASTGFRTGELFF.

The V gene is TRBV12-3 or TRBV12-4, the J gene TRBJ2-7; TCRdb returns TRBD2, unconfirmable since there is no DNA. This CDR3 spans 20 amino acids. Here the CDR3 reads CASSLSWPGGLTLPSYEQYF.

The chain combines TRBV5-1 with TRBJ1-1; without DNA, the TCRdb call of TRBD1 cannot be checked. Germline V CDR1 and CDR2: SGHRS, YFSETQ. This CDR3 is built from 16 residues. Here the CDR3 reads CASSLFSGLLNTEAFF.

The chain couples TRBV5-1 to TRBJ2-5; TCRdb lists TRBD1, though no DNA is available to test this call. From germline, CDR1 is SGHRS and CDR2 YFSETQ. This CDR3 has 15 amino acids. The CDR3 sequence: CASSPQAQDGTPQYF.

The chain uses TRBV5-6 and TRBJ1-1. The CDR3 runs 14 residues. Germline V CDR1 and CDR2: SGHDT, YYEEEE. The CDR3 protein is CASSPPLANTEAFF.

V and J are TRBV28 and TRBJ1-1; no DNA is available, so the TRBD1 call from TCRdb remains unchecked. The length of the CDR3 is 17 residues. Germline CDR1 MDHEN, CDR2 SYDVKM. CDR3 sequence reads: CASSSVGQGVPSTEAFF. Drawing the rest from reference TRBV28 and TRBJ1-1, the complete variable domain is DVKVTQSSRYLVKRTGEKVFLECVQDMDHENMFWYRQDPGLGLRLIYFSYDVKMKEKGDIPEGYSVSREKKERFSLILESASTNQTSMYLCASSSVGQGVPSTEAFFGQGTRLTVV.

The chain has TRBV20-1 and TRBJ2-3; TCRdb calls TRBD2, which cannot be checked without DNA. Germline CDR1 is DFQATT and CDR2 is SNEGSKA (reference sequence). This CDR3 spans 14 amino acids. The CDR3 region is CSARSGGVPDTQYF.

The chain's CDR3 is CASSLAAGGKYEQYF. This rearrangement joins TRBV12-3 or TRBV12-4 to TRBJ2-7; TCRdb outputs TRBD2, but without DNA this stays unchecked. The CDR3 totals 15 residues.

The chain uses TRBV11-2 and TRBJ2-5; the TCRdb D gene call, TRBD2, has no DNA to confirm it. The CDR3 spans 15 residues. Germline CDR1 and CDR2: SGHAT and FQNNGV. This chain's CDR3 is CASSKGLAGQETQYF.

The chain links TRBV20-1 to TRBJ1-5; TCRdb's assignment of TRBD1 cannot be checked, as there is no DNA. The length of the CDR3 is 16 residues. Germline V gene data show CDR1 as DFQATT and CDR2 as SNEGSKA (reference sequence). The chain's CDR3 is CSARVFPGGGNQPQHF.

V and J are TRBV5-1 and TRBJ2-1; checking the TCRdb D call of TRBD2 is not possible without DNA. The germline V gene has CDR1 SGHRS and CDR2 YFSETQ. The CDR3 loop spans 15 amino acids. The CDR3 protein is CASSVLAVSCNEQFF.